These T cell receptor beta chains were read from a single sample in a study of PD-1 blockade in classical Hodgkin lymphoma. The protocol was immunoSEQ multiplex PCR, while the TCRdb copy is restricted to in-frame clones and leaves out a portion. The sample lists tens of thousands of clones, 90% occurring once. This sample comprised peripheral blood mononuclear cells (PBMCs), obtained before the fourth cycle of nivolumab. These receptors were collected from a human donor with classical Hodgkin lymphoma. CDR3s include the opening cysteine and the closing phenylalanine or tryptophan. The D gene is left open where the match is weak. For some rows the clone size is stated as once, few or many, or as a class when expanded; others skip it.

v_gene	d_gene	abundance	j_gene	CDR3nt	CDR3aa
TRBV7-7	-	-	TRBJ1-4	TGTGCCAGCAGCTTAGAGAGGGGCTTTAATGAAAAACTGTTTTTT	CASSLERGFNEKLFF
TRBV27	TRBD1	once	TRBJ2-7	TGTGCCAGCAGTCAGGGACAGGGTTCTTTCTACGAGCAGTACTTC	CASSQGQGSFYEQYF
TRBV6-5	-	-	TRBJ1-1	TGTGCCAGCCTAGAATTAGGAGGGGACACTGAAGCTTTCTTT	CASLELGGDTEAFF
TRBV5-8	-	-	TRBJ1-5	TGTGCCAGCATCCGAGGTAGGGCTCCAGGACAGCCCCAGCATTTT	CASIRGRAPGQPQHF
TRBV10-1	TRBD1	-	TRBJ1-1	TGCGCCAGCAGTGCTGGACAGGAGAATATTGAAGCTTTCTTT	CASSAGQENIEAFF
TRBV29-1	-	-	TRBJ2-4	TGCAGCGTAACGGCGGGACAGATCAGAGACTTGGCCAAAAACATTCAGTACTTC	CSVTAGQIRDLAKNIQYF
TRBV5-8	-	-	TRBJ1-5	TGTGCCAGCAGTATTCAGGGTTTTAGTAGTCAGCCCCAGCATTTT	CASSIQGFSSQPQHF
TRBV27	TRBD1	-	TRBJ2-7	TGTGCCAGCAGTTTATCGGACAGGCCGAGCTACGAGCAGTACTTC	CASSLSDRPSYEQYF
TRBV5-6	-	once	TRBJ1-1	TGTGCCAGCAGCTTGGCGGAGGCGGCTTTCTTT	CASSLAEAAFF
TRBV30	TRBD2	-	TRBJ2-1	TGTGCCTGGGTCCCAGCTGGCGGGGGGAATGAGCAGTTCTTC	CAWVPAGGGNEQFF
TRBV7-2	TRBD2	-	TRBJ2-3	TGTGCCAGCAGCCAGCGGGGGGGTTTGGACACAGATACGCAGTATTTT	CASSQRGGLDTDTQYF
TRBV30	-	-	TRBJ2-1	TGTGCCTGGAGCCCTGCGGGGTCCTCCTACAATGAGCAGTTCTTC	CAWSPAGSSYNEQFF
TRBV11-2	-	few	TRBJ2-2	TGTGCCAGCAGCTTAGCGGTAGCGGCCGGGGAGCTGTTTTTT	CASSLAVAAGELFF
TRBV4-3	TRBD2	-	TRBJ2-5	TGCGCCAGCAGCCTTCTCACGGGGGGGGATCAAGAGACCCAGTACTTC	CASSLLTGGDQETQYF
TRBV27	TRBD1	-	TRBJ1-2	TGTGCCAGCAGTTTATGGGGGACAGGGATTGGAGACGGCTACACCTTC	CASSLWGTGIGDGYTF
TRBV19	-	-	TRBJ2-7	TGTGCCAGTAGTCCAGGCCGGGGAAGAGCCTACGAGCAGTACTTC	CASSPGRGRAYEQYF